This T cell receptor (beta chain) was recovered during a study of cytomegalovirus exposure and HLA in healthy donors. General observations from the study: Rare TCR sequences dominated, though some public TCRs recurred in many donors. It was 150 or so TCR beta chains that were listed as cytomegalovirus-associated. The TCR clusters that emerged in the first cohort tended, a later analysis found, to co-occur in the roughly 130 validation repertoires.

The CDR3 is 15 amino acids. The V gene's germline CDR1 is SGHTA and CDR2 FQGTGA. V lost 2 bases, J lost 1 base, and 4 bases stayed unmatched. As to this clone: Its antigen is not known.

Produced via immunoSEQ multiplex PCR; TCRdb's table is partial and in-frame only. The profile shows 120,000 to 150,000 clones, around 84% of them singletons. The TCR sequence derives from a man between 18 and 35 years old in good health and CMV-seropositive. The chain is built from TRBV7-3 and TRBJ2-7, with 8 bases that match TRBD2. Material: PBMCs. CDR3: CASSLFAGGSYEQYF. The CDR3 DNA is TGTGCCAGCAGCTTATTTGCGGGAGGATCCTACGAGCAGTACTTC.